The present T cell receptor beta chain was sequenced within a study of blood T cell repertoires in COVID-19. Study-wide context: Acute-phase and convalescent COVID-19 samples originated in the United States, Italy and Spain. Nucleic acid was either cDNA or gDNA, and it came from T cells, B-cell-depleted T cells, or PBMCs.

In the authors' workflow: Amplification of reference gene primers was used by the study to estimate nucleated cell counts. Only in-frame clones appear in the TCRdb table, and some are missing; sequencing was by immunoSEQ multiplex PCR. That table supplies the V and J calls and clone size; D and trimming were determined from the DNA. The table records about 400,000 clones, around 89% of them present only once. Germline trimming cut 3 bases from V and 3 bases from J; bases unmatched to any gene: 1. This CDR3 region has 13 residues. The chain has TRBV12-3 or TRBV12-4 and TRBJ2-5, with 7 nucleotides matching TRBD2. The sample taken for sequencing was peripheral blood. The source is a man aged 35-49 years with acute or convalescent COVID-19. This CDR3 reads CASSLGGEETQYF. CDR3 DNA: TGTGCCAGCAGTTTGGGGGGGGAAGAGACCCAGTACTTC.